This is a list of T cell receptor beta chains from one sample in a study of shared clonotypes between healthy human individuals. This table comes from immunoSEQ multiplex PCR, and its TCRdb copy is limited to in-frame clones, with some not included. The profile shows 530,000 or so clones, roughly 85% of them singletons. Sequencing was performed on PBMCs. The receptors were sampled from a woman aged 35 to 49 in good health. Some clones in this sample may be carry-over from other donors' samples. Each CDR3 is given without its conserved first and last residue.

14	TRBV7-7	TRBJ2-2	ASSQLAGGPIGELF
13	TRBV7-8	TRBJ1-1	ASSLFRVGNTEAF
10	TRBV10-1	TRBJ2-1	ARRDSYNEQF
8	TRBV2	TRBJ1-4	ASGRGKLF
12	TRBV10-3	TRBJ2-1	AISSIEGHNEQF
14	TRBV11-2	TRBJ2-2	ASRHPLGARGGELF
14	TRBV19	TRBJ1-5	ASTFPDTIPYQPQH
13	TRBV28	TRBJ1-5	ASSPPGRGNQPQH
13	TRBV18	TRBJ2-4	ASFAPQWSKNIQY
14	TRBV7-9	TRBJ2-2	ASSLPQGVNTGELF
11	TRBV7-3	TRBJ1-1	ASSQQGNTEAF
12	TRBV7-9	TRBJ2-7	ASSYGGTPYEQY